Below are 24 T cell receptor beta chains sequenced from a single sample in a study of cytomegalovirus exposure and HLA in healthy donors. The primer mix had 60 Vbeta and 13 Jbeta primers. The repertoire was sequenced with immunoSEQ multiplex PCR; TCRdb's copy has only in-frame clones and lacks some. The sample carries some 150,000 clones, 70% to 90% recorded once. Sequenced: PBMCs. These receptors were taken from a woman in her late teens or twenties in good health and CMV-seronegative.

The rearrangement links TRBV4-3 to TRBJ1-5; weak D call: TRBD1 (5 bases). The CDR3 contains 15 residues. V dropped 3 bases and J dropped 2 bases, with 11 bases sitting between them. Germline loops: CDR1 LGHNA, CDR2 YSLEER. The CDR3 region has the DNA TGCGCCAGCAGCCAGCTTACGGGGGGCAATCAGCCCCAGCATTTT. It is translated as CASSQLTGGNQPQHF.

This clone was observed once. The rearrangement joins TRBV4-1 to TRBJ2-5; possibly TRBD1 for D (6 bases). V dropped 0 bases and J dropped 5 bases, with 10 bases sitting between them. The CDR3 sequence is 14 residues long. Germline V gives CDR1 MGHRA, CDR2 YSYEKL. The CDR3 reads CASSQDAQGETQYF. The DNA of the CDR3 is TGCGCCAGCAGCCAAGATGCGCAGGGGGAGACCCAGTACTTC.

V and J are TRBV12-5 and TRBJ2-3; perhaps TRBD2 as D (6 bases). Per the germline V gene, CDR1 is LGHNT and CDR2 is FRNRAP. This CDR3 spans 15 amino acids. The V gene lost 7 bases and the J gene lost 5 bases, with 19 bases spanning the gap. The CDR3 here is CASATGVGRGDTQYF. CDR3 DNA sequence: TGTGCTAGTGCTACCGGGGTGGGGCGGGGAGATACGCAGTATTTT.

The J gene is TRBJ1-1, the V gene TRBV6-5; D is ambiguous. The V and J ends lost 10 bases and 1 base respectively, with 10 bases between them. The CDR3 has 12 amino acids. Germline V gene lookup returns CDR1 MNHEY and CDR2 SVGAGI. The CDR3 sequence is CATSRGNTEAFF. CDR3 coding DNA: TGTGCCACTTCACGAGGGAACACTGAAGCTTTCTTT.

This chain connects TRBV6-5 to TRBJ1-4; D not resolved. Germline values: CDR1 MNHEY, CDR2 SVGAGI. V was pared by 6 bases and J by 0 bases, with 8 bases between. This CDR3 is 14 amino acids long. For the CDR3, the DNA is TGTGCCAGCAGGATAGGAGCAACTAATGAAAAACTGTTTTTT. Protein: CASRIGATNEKLFF.

The chain links TRBV2 to TRBJ2-1, with TRBD2 matching over 11 bases. V lost 6 bases and J lost 3; bases outside the gene matches: 4. Germline CDR1 and CDR2: SNHLY and FYNNEI. CDR3 length equals 15 residues. The DNA of the CDR3 is TGTGCCAGCAGCCCACTAGCGGGGGTCTACAATGAGCAGTTCTTC. Translated, it gives CASSPLAGVYNEQFF.

V gene TRBV7-2 combines with J gene TRBJ1-2, with D possibly being TRBD1 (6 bases). CDR3 length equals 14 residues. Germline lookup yields CDR1 SGHTA and CDR2 FQGNSA. The ends were cut back, 5 bases at V and 6 bases at J, with 16 bases in the middle. CDR3 bases: TGTGCCAGCAGCCCAGGCGGGGGGGCTCATGGCTACACCTTC. Translated: CASSPGGGAHGYTF.

The CDR3 loop reads CASSLGPSGYEQYF. Written as DNA, the CDR3 is TGCGCCAGCAGCTTGGGACCATCGGGCTACGAGCAGTACTTC. The chain is built from TRBV5-1 and TRBJ2-7; D is ambiguous. The CDR3 is 14 amino acids. Germline assignment: CDR1 SGHRS and CDR2 YFSETQ. V was cut by 0 bases and J by 3 bases, with 10 bases left in between.

The genes are TRBV18 and TRBJ2-7, with 11 bases lining up with TRBD2. There are 15 residues in the CDR3. The V segment lost 6 bases and the J segment 5 bases; nucleotides outside the gene matches: 9. CDR1 KGHSH and CDR2 LQKENI come from the germline V gene. In DNA, the CDR3 is TGTGCCAGCTCTCCGACTAGCGGGACTTACCACGAGCAGTACTTC. Translating gives CASSPTSGTYHEQYF.

The V gene is TRBV12-5, the J gene TRBJ2-1, with TRBD1 matching 7 bases. In germline, CDR1 is LGHNT, CDR2 FRNRAP. This CDR3 is built from 14 residues. Trimming took 2 bases from V and 6 from J; bases not matched to a gene: 4. CDR3 nucleotide sequence: TGTGCTAGTGGTTTGACAGGGGTAGGCAATGAGCAGTTCTTC. Protein sequence: CASGLTGVGNEQFF.

In DNA form, the CDR3 reads TGTGCCAGCAGCTTTCTCAGAAACACCGGGGAGCTGTTTTTT. This sequence encodes CASSFLRNTGELFF. This sequence joins TRBV5-8 and TRBJ2-2; D is undetermined. V was trimmed by 2 bases and J by 2 bases, leaving 7 bases between them. This CDR3 has 14 residues. Germline V CDR1 and CDR2: SGHTS, YDEGEE. The full variable domain, with the rest looked up from reference TRBV5-8 and TRBJ2-2, is EAGVTQSPTHLIKTRGQQATLRCSPISGHTSVYWYQQALGLGLQFLLWYDEGEERNRGNFPPRFSGRQFPNYSSELNVNALELEDSALYLCASSFLRNTGELFFGEGSRLTVL.

The chain uses TRBV19 and TRBJ1-4; 9 bases are shared with TRBD1. V was pared by 7 bases and J by 14 bases, with 17 bases of the junction left unmatched. The CDR3 loop spans 15 amino acids. Germline V CDR1 and CDR2: LNHDA, SQIVND (reference sequence). CDR3 region: CASTEGDRVSGWLFF. DNA for the CDR3: TGTGCCAGTACGGAGGGGGACAGGGTGAGCGGATGGCTGTTTTTT.

Written as DNA, the CDR3 is TGTGCCAGCAGTTTGTCAGGGCGTAACTATGGCTACACCTTC. Translated, it gives CASSLSGRNYGYTF. The gene calls are TRBV27 and TRBJ1-2, with a tentative D call TRBD1 (5 bases). The length of the CDR3 is 14 residues. Per the germline V gene, CDR1 is MNHEY and CDR2 is SMNVEV (reference sequence). The ends were cut back, 3 bases at V and 1 base at J, with 9 bases in the middle.

This sequence joins TRBV28 and TRBJ2-5, with 13 nucleotides matching TRBD2. The DNA end is a closer match to TRBJ2-7, so the J assignment may be wrong. Per germline, CDR1 MDHEN and CDR2 SYDVKM. This CDR3 is built from 14 residues. The DNA for the CDR3 is TGTGCCAGCAAGGGACTAGCGGGATTTTACGAGCAGTACTTC. As protein: CASKGLAGFYEQYF.

The CDR3 DNA reads as TGTGCCTGGAGTGTACGACAGGGTGATTCACCCCTCCACTTT. It specifies CAWSVRQGDSPLHF. The genes are TRBV30 and TRBJ1-6, with 7 bases identical to TRBD1. This CDR3 has 14 residues. From germline, CDR1 is GTSNPN and CDR2 SVGIG (reference sequence). V dropped 0 bases and J dropped 8; count of bases not matched to a gene: 4.

This clone was detected only a few times. The chain couples TRBV11-2 to TRBJ2-3; tentative D call: TRBD2 (5 bases). This CDR3 comprises 15 residues. CDR1 and CDR2 (germline): SGHAT, FQNNGV. The germline V and J ends were trimmed by 5 bases and 5 bases, with 17 bases remaining between them. The CDR3 reads CASSPQGGRGDTQYF. As DNA, the CDR3 is TGTGCCAGCAGCCCGCAAGGAGGCCGGGGAGATACGCAGTATTTT. The full variable domain, completed using reference TRBV11-2 and TRBJ2-3, is EAGVAQSPRYKIIEKRQSVAFWCNPISGHATLYWYQQILGQGPKLLIQFQNNGVVDDSQLPKDRFSAERLKGVDSTLKIQPAKLEDSAVYLCASSPQGGRGDTQYFGPGTRLTVL.

This chain uses TRBV21-1 with TRBJ2-3; the D segment call TRBD2 is taken from the table without a DNA check. TRBV21-1 is a recognized pseudogene. The CDR3 has 13 residues. The CDR3: CASSQRKGDTQYF. CDR3 nucleotides: TGTGCCAGCAGCCAAAGGAAGGGAGACACGCAGTATTTT.

The chain has TRBV5-1 and TRBJ2-2; TRBD1 might be the D (7 bases). The CDR3 has 18 residues. CDR1 and CDR2 from the germline V gene are SGHRS and YFSETQ. V was cut by 4 bases and J by 5 bases, with 24 bases left in between. The CDR3 reads CASSPRRDSAAGTGELFF. CDR3 bases: TGCGCCAGCAGCCCAAGAAGGGACAGCGCGGCGGGGACCGGGGAGCTGTTTTTT.

The chain joins TRBV28 to TRBJ1-5; no reliable D call. In germline, CDR1 is MDHEN, CDR2 SYDVKM. The CDR3 is 11 amino acids. V shed 6 bases and J shed 7 bases, with 7 bases lying between them. CDR3 nucleotide sequence: TGTGCCAGCAGCCAACAACAGCCCCAGCATTTT. Residues: CASSQQQPQHF.

This sequence joins TRBV4-1 and TRBJ1-5; no reliable D call. The CDR3 extends over 13 amino acids. Germline V gives CDR1 MGHRA, CDR2 YSYEKL. V lost 2 bases and J lost 4, with 6 bases in between. CDR3 region: CASSQMRNQPQHF. The CDR3 DNA reads as TGCGCCAGCAGCCAAATGAGAAATCAGCCCCAGCATTTT.

The CDR3 is CASSPDRQGARKDTQYF. The CDR3 nucleotides are TGCGCCAGCAGCCCTGATCGACAGGGGGCTAGGAAAGATACGCAGTATTTT. The rearrangement uses TRBV4-3 and TRBJ2-3; 10 nucleotides line up with TRBD1. The junction had 12 bases not matched to a gene; V was cut back by 4 bases and J by 5 bases. Germline V CDR1 and CDR2: LGHNA, YSLEER. The CDR3 is 17 amino acids.

The V gene is TRBV7-9, the J gene TRBJ2-7; no clear D. Germline assignment: CDR1 SEHNR and CDR2 FQNEAQ (reference sequence). CDR3 length equals 15 residues. V was trimmed by 5 bases and J by 4 bases, leaving 18 bases between them. CDR3 in DNA: TGTGCCAGCAGCCCGCCCCGGTTAAACGCATACGAGCAGTACTTC. Its protein is CASSPPRLNAYEQYF. Full variable domain (outside the CDR3, taken from reference TRBV7-9 and TRBJ2-7): DTGVSQNPRHKITKRGQNVTFRCDPISEHNRLYWYRQTLGQGPEFLTYFQNEAQLEKSRLLSDRFSAERPKGSFSTLEIQRTEQGDSAMYLCASSPPRLNAYEQYFGPGTRLTVT.

The CDR3 protein is CASSPRGIDGYTF. The CDR3 region has the DNA TGTGCCAGCAGTCCCCGGGGGATCGATGGCTACACCTTC. The genes are TRBV7-2 and TRBJ1-2, with a tentative D call TRBD1 (5 bases). Germline loops: CDR1 SGHTA, CDR2 FQGNSA. This CDR3 contains 13 residues. V lost 6 bases and J lost 6, with 14 bases in between.

The rearrangement links TRBV19 to TRBJ2-7, with TRBD1 matching over 10 bases. The CDR3 contains 15 residues. Per the germline V gene, CDR1 is LNHDA and CDR2 is SQIVND (reference sequence). V lost 2 bases to trimming and J lost 5 bases; unmatched junction nucleotides: 6. CDR3 DNA sequence: TGTGCCAGTAGTATAAGGGGACAGGGGTCGGACGAGCAGTACTTC. Its translation is CASSIRGQGSDEQYF.